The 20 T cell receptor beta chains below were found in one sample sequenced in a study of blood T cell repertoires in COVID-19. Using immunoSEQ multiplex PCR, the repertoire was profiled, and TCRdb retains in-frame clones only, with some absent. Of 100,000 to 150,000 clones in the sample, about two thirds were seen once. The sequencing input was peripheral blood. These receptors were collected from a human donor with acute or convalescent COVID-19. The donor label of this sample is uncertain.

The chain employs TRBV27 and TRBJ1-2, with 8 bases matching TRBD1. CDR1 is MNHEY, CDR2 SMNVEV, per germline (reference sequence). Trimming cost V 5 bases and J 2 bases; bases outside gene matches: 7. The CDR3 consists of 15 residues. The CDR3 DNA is TGTGCCAGCAGTCCTACAGGGGGTCCAAACTATGGCTACACCTTC. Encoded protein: CASSPTGGPNYGYTF.

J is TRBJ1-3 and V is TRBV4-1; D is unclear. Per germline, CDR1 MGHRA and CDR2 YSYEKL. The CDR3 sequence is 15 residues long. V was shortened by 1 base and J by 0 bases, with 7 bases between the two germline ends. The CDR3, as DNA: TGCGCCAGCAGCCAAGTGGCGGGCTCTGGAAACACCATATATTTT. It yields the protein CASSQVAGSGNTIYF.

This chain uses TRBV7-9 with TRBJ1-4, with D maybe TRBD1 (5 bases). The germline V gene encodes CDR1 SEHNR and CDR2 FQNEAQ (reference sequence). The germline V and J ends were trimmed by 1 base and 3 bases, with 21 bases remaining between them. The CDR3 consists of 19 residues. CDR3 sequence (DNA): TGTGCCAGCAGCTTAGATGACGGGCTGGGACTAAGGTCTAATGAAAAACTGTTTTTT. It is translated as CASSLDDGLGLRSNEKLFF. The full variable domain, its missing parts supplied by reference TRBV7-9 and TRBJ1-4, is DTGVSQNPRHKITKRGQNVTFRCDPISEHNRLYWYRQTLGQGPEFLTYFQNEAQLEKSRLLSDRFSAERPKGSFSTLEIQRTEQGDSAMYLCASSLDDGLGLRSNEKLFFGSGTQLSVL.

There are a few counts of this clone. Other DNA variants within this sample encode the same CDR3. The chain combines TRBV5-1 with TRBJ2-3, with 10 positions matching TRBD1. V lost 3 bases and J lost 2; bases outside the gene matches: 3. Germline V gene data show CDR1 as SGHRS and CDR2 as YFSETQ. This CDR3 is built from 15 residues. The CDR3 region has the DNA TGCGCCAGCAGCTCCCGACAGGGGGCCACAGATACGCAGTATTTT. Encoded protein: CASSSRQGATDTQYF.

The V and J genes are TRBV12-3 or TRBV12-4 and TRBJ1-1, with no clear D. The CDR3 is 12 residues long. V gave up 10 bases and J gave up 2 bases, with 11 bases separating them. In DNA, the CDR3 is TGTGCCACGGAGAGGGTTAACACTGAAGCTTTCTTT. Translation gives CATERVNTEAFF.

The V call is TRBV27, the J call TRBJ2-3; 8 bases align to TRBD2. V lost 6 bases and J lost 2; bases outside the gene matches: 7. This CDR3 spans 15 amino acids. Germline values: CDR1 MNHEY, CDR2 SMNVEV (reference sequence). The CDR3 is CASRTGTRDTDTQYF. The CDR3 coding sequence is TGTGCCAGCAGAACCGGGACTAGGGACACAGATACGCAGTATTTT.

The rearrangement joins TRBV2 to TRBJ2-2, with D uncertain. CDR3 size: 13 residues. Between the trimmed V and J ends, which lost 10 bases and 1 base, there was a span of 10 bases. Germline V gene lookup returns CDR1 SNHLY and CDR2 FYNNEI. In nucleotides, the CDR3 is TGTGCCAAAAAGGCAGGGAACACCGGGGAGCTGTTTTTT. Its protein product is CAKKAGNTGELFF.

The CDR3 DNA sequence: TGTGCCAGCAGCCCCGCGGGGCTAGCGGGGGGACTCTCCTACGAGCAGTACTTC. This sequence encodes CASSPAGLAGGLSYEQYF. This chain connects TRBV7-8 to TRBJ2-7; 11 nucleotides agree with TRBD2. The V gene's germline CDR1 is SGHVS and CDR2 FQNEAQ. This CDR3 is built from 18 residues. Losses at the gene ends were 5 bases for V and 0 bases for J; bases not matched to a gene: 12. The full variable domain, its missing parts supplied by reference TRBV7-8 and TRBJ2-7, is GAGVSQSPRYKVAKRGQDVALRCDPISGHVSLFWYQQALGQGPEFLTYFQNEAQLDKSGLPSDRFFAERPEGSVSTLKIQRTQQEDSAVYLCASSPAGLAGGLSYEQYFGPGTRLTVT.

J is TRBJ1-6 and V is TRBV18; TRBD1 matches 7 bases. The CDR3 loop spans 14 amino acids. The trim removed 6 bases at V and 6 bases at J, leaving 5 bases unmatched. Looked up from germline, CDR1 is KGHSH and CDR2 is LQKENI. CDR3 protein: CASSRTGVNSPLHF. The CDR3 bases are TGTGCCAGCTCGAGAACAGGGGTTAATTCACCCCTCCACTTT.

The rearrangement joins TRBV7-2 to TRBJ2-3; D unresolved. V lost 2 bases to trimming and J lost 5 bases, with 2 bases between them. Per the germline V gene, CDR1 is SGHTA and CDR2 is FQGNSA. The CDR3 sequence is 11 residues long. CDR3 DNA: TGTGCCAGCAGCTTACAAGATACGCAGTATTTT. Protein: CASSLQDTQYF.

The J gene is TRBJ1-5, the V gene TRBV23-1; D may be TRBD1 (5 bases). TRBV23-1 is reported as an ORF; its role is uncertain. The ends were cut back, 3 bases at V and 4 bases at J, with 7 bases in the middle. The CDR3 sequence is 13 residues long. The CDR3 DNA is TGCGCCAGCAGTCACGGGGGGAATCAGCCCCAGCATTTT. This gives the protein CASSHGGNQPQHF.

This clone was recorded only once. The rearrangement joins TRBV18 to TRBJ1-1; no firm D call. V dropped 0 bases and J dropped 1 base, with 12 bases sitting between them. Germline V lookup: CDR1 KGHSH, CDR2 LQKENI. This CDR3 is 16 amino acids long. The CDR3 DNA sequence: TGTGCCAGCTCACCACCGGTTGGTGGGCGGAACACTGAAGCTTTCTTT. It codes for CASSPPVGGRNTEAFF.

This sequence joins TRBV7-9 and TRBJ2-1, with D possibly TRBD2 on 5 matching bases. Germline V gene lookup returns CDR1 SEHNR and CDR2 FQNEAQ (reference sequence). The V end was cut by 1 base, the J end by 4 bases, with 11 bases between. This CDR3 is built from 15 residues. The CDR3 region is CASSLGAGNYNEQFF. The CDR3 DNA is TGTGCCAGCAGCTTAGGGGCCGGGAATTACAATGAGCAGTTCTTC.

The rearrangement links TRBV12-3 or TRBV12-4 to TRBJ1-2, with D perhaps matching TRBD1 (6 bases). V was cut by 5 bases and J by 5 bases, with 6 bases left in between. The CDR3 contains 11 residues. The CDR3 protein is CASSQGYGYTF. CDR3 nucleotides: TGTGCCAGCAGTCAGGGGTATGGCTACACCTTC.

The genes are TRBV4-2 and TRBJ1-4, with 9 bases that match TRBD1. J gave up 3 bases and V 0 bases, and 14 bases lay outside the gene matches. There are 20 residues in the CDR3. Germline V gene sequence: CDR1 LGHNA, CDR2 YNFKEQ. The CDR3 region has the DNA TGTGCCAGCAGCCAAGATGAACCAACGGGACAGGGTCTTTCTAATGAAAAACTGTTTTTT. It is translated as CASSQDEPTGQGLSNEKLFF.

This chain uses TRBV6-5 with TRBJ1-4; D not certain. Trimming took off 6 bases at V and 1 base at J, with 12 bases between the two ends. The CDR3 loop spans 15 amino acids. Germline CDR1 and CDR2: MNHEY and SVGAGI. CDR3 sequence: CASRQRVGTNEKLFF. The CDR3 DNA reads TGTGCCAGCAGGCAACGGGTGGGAACTAATGAAAAACTGTTTTTT.

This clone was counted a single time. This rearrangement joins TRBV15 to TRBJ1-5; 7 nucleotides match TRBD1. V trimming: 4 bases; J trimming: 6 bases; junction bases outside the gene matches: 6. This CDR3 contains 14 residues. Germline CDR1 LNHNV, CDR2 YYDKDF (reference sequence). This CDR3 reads CATSNNRGIQPQHF. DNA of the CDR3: TGTGCCACCAGCAACAACAGGGGCATTCAGCCCCAGCATTTT.

The CDR3 region has the DNA TGTGCCAGCAGCCGAAGCGCGACAGGGGGCACTGAAGCTTTCTTT. It yields the protein CASSRSATGGTEAFF. The chain has TRBV13 and TRBJ1-1; TRBD1 matches at 9 bases. Germline CDR1 is PRHDT and CDR2 is FYEKMQ (reference sequence). The CDR3 covers 15 residues. V lost 5 bases, J lost 4 bases, and 8 bases stayed unmatched.

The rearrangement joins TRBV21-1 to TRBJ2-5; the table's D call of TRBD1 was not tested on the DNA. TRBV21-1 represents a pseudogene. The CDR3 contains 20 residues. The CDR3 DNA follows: TGTGCCAGCAGCCTAAGAGATGACGGACAGGTATCTGGCCCACAAGAGACCCAGTACTTC. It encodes CASSLRDDGQVSGPQETQYF.

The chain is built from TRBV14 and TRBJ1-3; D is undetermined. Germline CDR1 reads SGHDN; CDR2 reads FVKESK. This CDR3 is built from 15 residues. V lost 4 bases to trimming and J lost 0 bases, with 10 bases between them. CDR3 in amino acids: CASSRAGFSGNTIYF. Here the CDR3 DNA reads TGTGCCAGCAGCCGTGCCGGGTTCTCTGGAAACACCATATATTTT.